This T cell receptor (beta chain) originates from a study of metastatic and nonmetastatic thyroid tumors (dated by TCRdb to 2018 to 2021). Regarding the research as a whole: Repertoires were compared across peripheral blood and tumor or nodule tissue samples from malignant and benign thyroid patients. Beyond this particular receptor, the publication reports: TCR beta diversity was reported as significantly higher in malignant tumors than in benign nodules, in both blood and tumor samples.

Sequences MGHRA (CDR1) and YSYEKL (CDR2) are obtained from the germline V gene. Compared with germline, V lacks 3 bases and J lacks 3 bases; bases without a gene match: 3. From the cysteine up to the phenylalanine, the CDR3 has a length of 15 residues. The CDR3 DNA has 45 bases and is translated from base 1. Receptor libraries were prepared by PCR. Reads for this sample came from an Illumina HiSeq 4000. High-throughput sequencing was used to profile the TCR beta-chain CDR3 region of each patient. The original pipeline was this. The researchers built a classifier to tell apart papillary thyroid cancer patients with distant metastasis, based on CDR3 differences among clinicopathological groups. The Shannon index was used to measure repertoire diversity, and the Morisita-Horn index was used to measure how similar tumor and blood repertoires were. TCRdb reprocessing: public reads trimmed at Q25 with fastp, clones called with MiXCR, in-frame beta chains kept. The V and J calls and clone size are TCRdb's, not the authors'. For this sample there are 15,000 to 20,000 clones; around 29% appear just once. The leading ten clones occupy more than 9% of the sample.

None of the patients had been given any treatment before thyroid surgery. Using T-cell receptor beta sequencing, the researchers looked back retrospectively at clinical samples from patients, gathered between the early 2010s and the late 2010s. A word on this clone: The antigen it binds to is not known. Per-base quality was not reported, and no clone a single base away is much larger than it.

This TCR was recovered from a female donor with papillary thyroid cancer or a benign thyroid nodule (not recorded which). Some clones in this sample may be carry-over from other donors' samples. Sample: blood. Recombination linked TRBV4-1 to TRBJ1-2; TRBD1 lines up with 11 middle nucleotides. CDR3 sequence: CASSHGQGADYGYTF. The base sequence is TGCGCCAGCAGCCACGGACAGGGGGCTGACTATGGCTACACCTTC.